This T cell receptor (beta chain) comes out of a study of CD8+ T cells in alopecia areata. Extracted RNA was reverse transcribed, and the resulting cDNA served as sequencing template. The table came from immunoSEQ multiplex PCR; TCRdb's copy has only in-frame clones and leaves some out. This sample yields some 210,000 clones, of which roughly 57% are seen a single time; approximately 0.5% belongs to the top ten. From PBMCs, CD4+ and CD8+ T cells were sorted. Whole-study findings and limits: Lesional scalp displayed greater clonality than normal scalp, most notably in alopecia totalis/universalis.

V lost 5 bases and J 0 bases, leaving 7 bases between the germline ends. From germline, CDR1 is SEHNR and CDR2 FQNEAQ (reference sequence). The CDR3 length is 13 residues. Details on this clone: Its antigen is currently unknown.

The TCR sequence derives from a human donor with alopecia areata. The input for sequencing was CD4+ T cells sorted from blood, taken at week 0. V gene TRBV7-9 combines with J gene TRBJ1-1, with no clear D. CDR3 nucleotides: TGTGCCAGCAGCCTACAATTGAACACTGAAGCTTTCTTT. Translation: CASSLQLNTEAFF.